Following are 7 T cell receptor beta chains from one sample sequenced in a study of shared T cell receptors in the human thymus. Repertoires were generated with immunoSEQ multiplex PCR, while TCRdb's copy carries only in-frame clones and drops some. Here the sample spans 720,000 or so clones, 80% to 90% being singletons. These same data were also listed under a study on human thymus T cells.

The sample consisted of thymocytes. The receptors shown here come from a girl younger than two with a congenital heart defect.

This clone was counted only a few times. J is TRBJ2-7 and V is TRBV4-2; 7 positions agree with TRBD2. The V and J ends lost 3 bases and 0 bases, in that order; junction bases with no gene match: 23. Germline values: CDR1 LGHNA, CDR2 YNFKEQ. The CDR3 loop spans 21 amino acids. The CDR3 loop is CASSHETGSGRAGESSYEQYF. DNA of the CDR3: TGTGCCAGCAGCCATGAAACTGGTAGTGGGCGGGCGGGGGAGAGCTCCTACGAGCAGTACTTC.

The chain recombines TRBV9 with TRBJ1-2; TRBD1 matches 8 bases. The CDR3 is 18 residues long. V trimming: 0 bases; J trimming: 4 bases; junction bases outside the gene matches: 14. CDR1 is SGDLS and CDR2 is YYNGEE in the germline V gene. CDR3 in amino acids: CASSVAGTGRTPTYGYTF. CDR3 sequence (DNA): TGTGCCAGCAGCGTAGCCGGGACAGGTAGAACCCCCACCTATGGCTACACCTTC.

Here the CDR3 DNA reads TGTGCCAGCAGGATTAAGGAATTGACAGGGTGTTTAGTTCAGCCCCAGCATTTT. This sequence encodes CASRIKELTGCLVQPQHF. The rearrangement links TRBV28 to TRBJ1-5; 7 bases align to TRBD1. Germline values: CDR1 MDHEN, CDR2 SYDVKM. This CDR3 comprises 18 residues. With 6 bases clipped from V and 6 bases from J, the junction kept 20 bases outside the gene matches.

The chain links TRBV30 to TRBJ2-4; D perhaps matches TRBD2 (6 bases). Per germline, CDR1 GTSNPN and CDR2 SVGIG (reference sequence). V was trimmed by 0 bases and J by 7 bases, leaving 13 bases between them. The CDR3 is made up of 14 amino acids. CDR3 sequence: CAWSVKWRGNIQYF. The CDR3 region has the DNA TGTGCCTGGAGTGTTAAGTGGCGGGGCAACATTCAGTACTTC.

A word on this clone: One end of the junction is discordant with germline, which a read error may explain. The gene calls are TRBV15 and TRBJ2-2; a possible D gene is TRBD2 (5 bases). This CDR3 region has 15 residues. Germline-derived CDR1 and CDR2 are LNHNV and YYDKDF (reference sequence). The CDR3 nucleotides are TGTGCCACCAGCAGTTTAGGTTCGAACACCGGGGAGCTGCTTTTT. It encodes CATSSLGSNTGELLF.

The chain employs TRBV6-5 and TRBJ1-2; 8 nucleotides agree with TRBD1. The CDR3 extends over 14 amino acids. CDR1 and CDR2 from the germline V gene are MNHEY and SVGAGI. The V segment lost 2 bases and the J segment 7 bases; nucleotides outside the gene matches: 6. In nucleotides, the CDR3 is TGTGCCAGCAGTTACAGCAGGGGGCTTAGTGGCTACACCTTC. This encodes CASSYSRGLSGYTF.

The V and J genes are TRBV4-1 and TRBJ2-1, with TRBD2 identical over 8 bases. The V segment lost 0 bases and the J segment 3 bases; nucleotides outside the gene matches: 7. CDR1 and CDR2 (germline): MGHRA, YSYEKL. The CDR3 is made up of 17 amino acids. The CDR3 loop reads CASSQDQAGDCYNEQFF. The CDR3, as DNA: TGCGCCAGCAGCCAAGATCAAGCGGGGGATTGCTACAATGAGCAGTTCTTC.